This T cell receptor (beta chain) derives from a study of T cell responses to AZD1222 COVID-19 vaccine. Findings of the study overall: Only a handful of AZD1222 recipients, five to seven in all, had baseline seropositivity. Reports indicate that nearly half of spike-specific TCRs are directed at unmutated variant regions. After the peak T cell response, and only then, were repertoires sampled.

J gave up 7 bases and V 4 bases, and 13 bases lay outside the gene matches. In germline, CDR1 is SGDLS, CDR2 YYNGEE. There are 15 residues in the CDR3. Here immunoSEQ multiplex PCR was the method, and the copy in TCRdb shows in-frame clones only, minus some. The sample carries about 170,000 clones, roughly 89% recorded once. Worth noting for this clone: What it binds is unknown.

The chain has TRBV9 and TRBJ1-1; 7 bases are shared with TRBD1. Specimen: peripheral blood, collected on day 0 of AZD1222 vaccination. The TCR sequence derives from an adult in good health. DNA for the CDR3: TGTGCCAGCAGCCCTCGGACAGGCATCCCGCTTGAAGCTTTCTTT. This sequence encodes CASSPRTGIPLEAFF.